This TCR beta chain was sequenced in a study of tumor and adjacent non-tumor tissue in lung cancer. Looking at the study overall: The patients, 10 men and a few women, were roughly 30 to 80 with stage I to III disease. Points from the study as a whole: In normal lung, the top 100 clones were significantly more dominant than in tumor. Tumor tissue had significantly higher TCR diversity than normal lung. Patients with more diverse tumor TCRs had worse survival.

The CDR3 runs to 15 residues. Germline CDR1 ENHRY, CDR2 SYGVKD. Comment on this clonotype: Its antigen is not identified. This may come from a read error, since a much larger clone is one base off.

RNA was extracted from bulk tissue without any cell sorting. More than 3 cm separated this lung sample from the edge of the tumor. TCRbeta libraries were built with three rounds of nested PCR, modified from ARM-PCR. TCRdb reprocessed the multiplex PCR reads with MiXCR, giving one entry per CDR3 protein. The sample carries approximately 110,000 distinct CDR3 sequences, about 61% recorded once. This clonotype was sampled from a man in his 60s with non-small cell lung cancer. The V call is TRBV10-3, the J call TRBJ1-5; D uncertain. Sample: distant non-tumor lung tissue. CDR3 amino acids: CAISESRQSNQSQHF. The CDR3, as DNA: TGTGCCATCAGTGAGTCGAGGCAGAGCAATCAGTCCCAGCATTTT.